This T cell receptor (beta chain) was sequenced for a study of T-cell reconstitution after alpha-beta-depleted transplantation in children. The authors prepared the TCRbeta library with unique molecular identifiers. TCRdb re-called the PCR reads with MiXCR, one entry per CDR3 protein. The sample includes hundreds of thousands of distinct CDR3 sequences, around a sixth seen only once; the top ten take 0.9% to 1.2%. The CDR3 spans 15 residues. In germline, CDR1 is SGHTA, CDR2 FQGNSA. The V end was cut by 2 bases, the J end by 8 bases, with 15 bases between. The sample consisted of PBMCs from the stem cell graft donor, taken from the stem cell graft. The TCR sequence derives from a human donor who donated a stem cell graft to a child with acute myeloid leukemia. The V and J genes are TRBV7-2 and TRBJ1-4; D possibly corresponds to TRBD1 (6 bases). DNA for the CDR3: TGTGCCAGCAGCTTATCCCGGCCAGGGGTGGAAAAACTGTTTTTT. Translated, it gives CASSLSRPGVEKLFF.